These 18 T cell receptor beta chains came from one sample sequenced in a study of T cells in Graves' hyperthyroidism and ophthalmopathy (dated by TCRdb to between 2019 and 2020). Library creation used multiplex PCR. Sequencer: Illumina HiSeq 2000. The TCR beta CDR3 regions were amplified from RNA transcripts. The TCR CDR3 was subjected to a first round of RT-PCR using the HTBI primer set and the Qiagen OneStep RT-PCR kit. TCRdb applied fastp at Q25 and MiXCR to the public reads, then kept only in-frame beta chains. Merged by CDR3 protein, the rows form single entries marked with the most common genes and DNA. The sample records fewer than 650,000 distinct CDR3 sequences, 35% to 50% of which are singletons. The ten largest clones take up 35% to 50% of the sample. Specimen: peripheral blood or thyroid tissue (not recorded which). The source of these receptors is an adult woman with Graves' disease, either hyperthyroidism or ophthalmopathy (not recorded which).

This sequence joins TRBV24-1 and TRBJ2-2; D uncertain. The germline gives CDR1 KGHDR, CDR2 SFDVKD. Deletions cut 0 bases from V and 6 bases from J, with 13 bases between. CDR3 length equals 16 residues. This chain's CDR3 is CATSDLAFGVPGELFF. The DNA for the CDR3 is TGTGCCACCAGTGATTTGGCGTTTGGGGTACCCGGGGAGCTGTTTTTT.

This clonotype has a count of ten or more. The chain recombines TRBV7-2 with TRBJ2-7; the match to TRBD1 covers 8 bases. With V trimmed by 1 base and J by 6 bases, 8 bases remained unmatched. The CDR3 sequence is 15 residues long. Germline lookup yields CDR1 SGHTA and CDR2 FQGNSA. The CDR3 protein is CASSLGRGRLVEQYF. CDR3 sequence (DNA): TGTGCCAGCAGCTTAGGCAGGGGGCGTTTGGTCGAGCAGTACTTC.

This clonotype was counted once. The chain combines TRBV5-1 with TRBJ1-6, with 10 bases aligning to TRBD1. This CDR3 has 17 amino acids. Germline-derived CDR1 and CDR2 are SGHRS and YFSETQ. The J segment lost 5 bases and the V segment lost 3 bases, leaving 8 bases of the junction unmatched. CDR3 sequence reads: CASSSGTGQGNNSPLHF. The CDR3 bases are TGCGCCAGCAGCTCGGGTACGGGACAGGGGAATAATTCACCCCTCCACTTT.

On this clonotype itself: The junction departs from germline at one end; a sequencing error may be responsible. This chain uses TRBV7-9 with TRBJ2-5; TRBD2 agrees at 9 bases. The CDR3 length is 15 residues. Germline loops: CDR1 SEHNR, CDR2 FQNEAQ (reference sequence). CDR3 in amino acids: CASRRLAGEQESQYF. In DNA form, the CDR3 reads TGTGCCAGCCGACGATTAGCGGGGGAACAAGAGTCCCAGTACTTC.

This clonotype was counted once. The chain joins TRBV5-1 to TRBJ1-4; D possibly corresponds to TRBD1 (6 bases). This CDR3 spans 14 amino acids. With 3 bases removed from V and 7 bases from J, the gap between germline ends came to 13 bases. Germline V gene sequence: CDR1 SGHRS, CDR2 YFSETQ. The DNA of the CDR3 is TGCGCCAGCAGCTCGACAGGTCGCGGTGAAAAACTGTTTTTT. It specifies CASSSTGRGEKLFF. Combining the CDR3 with reference TRBV5-1 and TRBJ1-4 gives the whole variable domain KAGVTQTPRYLIKTRGQQVTLSCSPISGHRSVSWYQQTPGQGLQFLFEYFSETQRNKGNFPGRFSGRQFSNSRSEMNVSTLELGDSALYLCASSSTGRGEKLFFGSGTQLSVL.

This chain uses TRBV2 with TRBJ2-2; D is tentatively TRBD1 or TRBD2 (6 bases each). Trimming stripped 8 bases from V and 7 bases from J, with 17 bases between. The germline gives CDR1 SNHLY, CDR2 FYNNEI. CDR3 length: 14 amino acids. As DNA, the CDR3 is TGTGCCAGCGGGGGGCGGGGTGGGATCGGGGAGCTGTTTTTT. It is translated as CASGGRGGIGELFF.

J is TRBJ2-7 and V is TRBV7-9, with a weak D call TRBD2 (5 bases). The CDR3 spans 16 residues. Trimming pared 2 bases from V and 0 bases from J, leaving 14 bases between. Germline CDR1 SEHNR, CDR2 FQNEAQ (reference sequence). The CDR3 DNA reads as TGTGCCAGCAGCTTATACTCGAGCGGCCTCTCCTACGAGCAGTACTTC. Translation: CASSLYSSGLSYEQYF.

Concerning this clonotype itself: The junction differs from germline at one of its ends, possibly a read error. The chain couples TRBV7-2 to TRBJ1-3; weak D call: TRBD1 (5 bases). Germline CDR1 and CDR2: SGHTA and FQGNSA. The CDR3 extends over 15 amino acids. The DNA for the CDR3 is TGTGCCAGCAGCTTAACGGCAGGGACTGGAGACACCATATATTTT. This gives the protein CASSLTAGTGDTIYF.

This chain connects TRBV4-3 to TRBJ2-5; D gene unclear. Trimming shortened V by 0 bases and J by 5 bases, and 16 bases separated the two germline ends. Germline assignment: CDR1 LGHNA and CDR2 YSLEER. CDR3 size: 16 residues. CDR3 bases: TGCGCCAGCAGCCAAGATGTCGGGTCGGCCGGGGAGACCCAGTACTTC. Its protein product is CASSQDVGSAGETQYF.

About this clonotype: A read error is possible here, since a much larger clone lies one base away. This chain connects TRBV11-2 to TRBJ1-4, with TRBD1 matching 8 bases. Germline V gene sequence: CDR1 SGHAT, CDR2 FQNNGV. This CDR3 is built from 16 residues. CDR3 coding DNA: TGCCCCAGCAGCCTAACCGGACAGGGAATTCGAGAAAAACTGTTTTTT. This translates into CPSSLTGQGIREKLFF. The full variable domain, rest sourced from reference TRBV11-2 and TRBJ1-4, is EAGVAQSPRYKIIEKRQSVAFWCNPISGHATLYWYQQILGQGPKLLIQFQNNGVVDDSQLPKDRFSAERLKGVDSTLKIQPAKLEDSAVYLCPSSLTGQGIREKLFFGSGTQLSVL.

This sequence joins TRBV29-1 and TRBJ2-5; tentatively, D is TRBD1 or TRBD2 (5 bases each). Trimming removed 1 base from V and 7 bases from J, with 16 bases in between. Germline assignment: CDR1 SQVTM and CDR2 ANQGSEA. The CDR3 consists of 14 residues. CDR3 loop: CSVEGGRTLGTQYF. CDR3 bases: TGCAGCGTTGAAGGGGGACGGACTTTGGGGACCCAGTACTTC.

The V gene is TRBV5-1, the J gene TRBJ1-2; 9 bases line up with TRBD1. Germline CDR1 SGHRS, CDR2 YFSETQ. The CDR3 is 15 amino acids. After removal of 0 bases from V and 4 bases from J, the junction contained 4 bases not matched to a gene. The CDR3 region has the DNA TGCGCCAGCAGCTTGGGGGGACAGGGTATCTATGGCTACACCTTC. It yields the protein CASSLGGQGIYGYTF.

This clonotype has ten or more counts. The J gene is TRBJ1-6, the V gene TRBV20-1, with D tentatively TRBD1 (5 bases). The CDR3 length is 14 residues. Germline V gives CDR1 DFQATT, CDR2 SNEGSKA (reference sequence). The ends were cut back, 3 bases at V and 0 bases at J, with 6 bases in the middle. The CDR3: CSARDTSYNSPLHF. Written as DNA, the CDR3 is TGCAGTGCTAGGGACACCTCCTATAATTCACCCCTCCACTTT.

The count of this clonotype is one. The rearrangement links TRBV7-3 to TRBJ2-5, with D possibly being TRBD1 or TRBD2 (6 bases each). Germline-derived CDR1 and CDR2 are SGHTA and FQGTGA. This CDR3 spans 15 amino acids. Between the trimmed V and J ends, which lost 1 base and 1 base, there was a span of 10 bases. CDR3 coding DNA: TGTGCCAGCAGCTTAATAGGGGGGTTCCAAGAGACCCAGTACTTC. This sequence encodes CASSLIGGFQETQYF.

This clonotype has only a few counts. CDR3 region: CASSQEFNSPLHF. In DNA, the CDR3 is TGTGCCAGCAGCCAAGAGTTCAATTCACCCCTCCACTTT. This sequence joins TRBV14 and TRBJ1-6, with D uncertain. The germline V gene encodes CDR1 SGHDN and CDR2 FVKESK. V lost 0 bases and J lost 7, with 4 bases in between. This CDR3 comprises 13 residues.

This sequence joins TRBV4-2 and TRBJ1-2, with 8 bases identical to TRBD1. The CDR3 runs to 17 residues. Germline loops: CDR1 LGHNA, CDR2 YNFKEQ. Trimming took 6 bases from V and 4 from J; bases not matched to a gene: 16. In nucleotides, the CDR3 is TGTGCCAGCAGTTCGACGGGACAGGCAGTCGGGGGCTATGGCTACACCTTC. This translates into CASSSTGQAVGGYGYTF.

This clonotype appeared a few times. The chain uses TRBV10-3 and TRBJ2-7, with TRBD1 matching 9 bases. The CDR3 spans 13 residues. From germline, CDR1 is ENHRY and CDR2 SYGVKD. The junction had 7 bases not matched to a gene; V was cut back by 11 bases and J by 2 bases. The CDR3 nucleotides read TGTGCCTCTTTGAGACAGGGGGCCTACGAGCAGTACTTC. This sequence encodes CASLRQGAYEQYF.

In its sample, this clonotype was seen a few times. The chain has TRBV7-9 and TRBJ1-6, with D uncertain. The V gene lost 6 bases and the J gene lost 6 bases, with 21 bases spanning the gap. CDR3 length: 17 amino acids. Per germline, CDR1 SEHNR and CDR2 FQNEAQ (reference sequence). The CDR3 is CASSEALLAESNSPLHF. As DNA, the CDR3 is TGTGCCAGCAGTGAAGCGCTTCTGGCAGAGAGTAATTCACCCCTCCACTTT. Complete variable domain (other parts from reference TRBV7-9 and TRBJ1-6): DTGVSQNPRHKITKRGQNVTFRCDPISEHNRLYWYRQTLGQGPEFLTYFQNEAQLEKSRLLSDRFSAERPKGSFSTLEIQRTEQGDSAMYLCASSEALLAESNSPLHFGNGTRLTVT.